The 24 T cell receptor beta chains below all came from one sample that was sequenced in a study of siplizumab effects on memory and regulatory T cells. This table comes from immunoSEQ multiplex PCR, and its TCRdb copy is limited to in-frame clones, with some not included. The sample contains around 100,000 clones, 92% of which appear only once. Material for sequencing was Tregs sorted from blood. The source of these receptors is a human donor in good health.

This chain uses TRBV9 with TRBJ2-7; D is undetermined. V was cut by 0 bases and J by 3 bases, with 13 bases left in between. The CDR3 covers 15 residues. Germline CDR1 and CDR2: SGDLS and YYNGEE. This CDR3 is CASSVGPSRGYEQYF. For the CDR3, the DNA is TGTGCCAGCAGCGTAGGGCCCTCTAGAGGCTACGAGCAGTACTTC.

The V call is TRBV11-2, the J call TRBJ2-2; TRBD2 matches 12 bases. CDR3 length equals 16 residues. Germline lookup yields CDR1 SGHAT and CDR2 FQNNGV. V lost 5 bases to trimming and J lost 1 base; unmatched junction nucleotides: 2. CDR3 nucleotides: TGTGCCAGCAGCGCGACTAGCGGGAGGAACACCGGGGAGCTGTTTTTT. Translation gives CASSATSGRNTGELFF.

The V gene is TRBV14, the J gene TRBJ2-4; no reliable D call. V lost 0 bases to trimming and J lost 6 bases, with 9 bases between them. Germline V gene data show CDR1 as SGHDN and CDR2 as FVKESK. The CDR3 consists of 14 residues. The CDR3 DNA reads TGTGCCAGCAGCCAAGATATTTACATAAACATTCAGTACTTC. Its protein product is CASSQDIYINIQYF.

This rearrangement joins TRBV6-5 to TRBJ1-1; the match to TRBD1 covers 8 bases. The germline CDR1 and CDR2 sequences are MNHEY and SVGAGI. V lost 2 bases, J lost 0 bases, and 5 bases stayed unmatched. The CDR3 is made up of 16 amino acids. The DNA of the CDR3 is TGTGCCAGCAGTTACGATCGGGACAGGTTGAACACTGAAGCTTTCTTT. The encoded protein is CASSYDRDRLNTEAFF.

This clone was seen once. The rearrangement joins TRBV14 to TRBJ2-3; TRBD1 matches 8 bases. This CDR3 comprises 17 residues. Trimming cost V 2 bases and J 6 bases; bases outside gene matches: 13. The germline CDR1 and CDR2 sequences are SGHDN and FVKESK. In nucleotides, the CDR3 is TGTGCCAGCAGCCAAAGGACAGGGCTTCCAGCCGCGGATACGCAGTATTTT. Translated: CASSQRTGLPAADTQYF.

The chain employs TRBV28 and TRBJ2-7; 10 bases are a match to TRBD2. Looked up from germline, CDR1 is MDHEN and CDR2 is SYDVKM. V lost 3 bases, J lost 4 bases, and 9 bases stayed unmatched. There are 16 residues in the CDR3. The CDR3 DNA reads TGTGCCAGCAGTTTTCAGGCTAGCGGGAGTAGTTACGAGCAGTACTTC. Translating gives CASSFQASGSSYEQYF.

The CDR3 coding sequence is TGCAGCGTTGAAGATCAAGCGGGAGCGGTCTACGAGCAGTACTTC. Amino acid sequence: CSVEDQAGAVYEQYF. The chain carries TRBV29-1 and TRBJ2-7, with 8 bases matching TRBD2. Unmatched junction bases numbered 7, after V lost 0 bases and J lost 3 bases. CDR1 SQVTM and CDR2 ANQGSEA come from the germline V gene. This CDR3 has 15 amino acids.

The chain uses TRBV23-1 and TRBJ1-2; no clear D. TRBV23-1 is an ORF, and what it does is uncertain. The CDR3 loop spans 14 amino acids. The germline V and J ends were trimmed by 0 bases and 0 bases, with 5 bases remaining between them. As DNA, the CDR3 is TGCGCCAGCAGTCAATCGGCAGCTAACTATGGCTACACCTTC. Protein product: CASSQSAANYGYTF.

As DNA, the CDR3 is TGTGCCAGTAGTATAGTCTCTGGGGCCAACGTCCTGACTTTC. Its protein product is CASSIVSGANVLTF. The chain is built from TRBV19 and TRBJ2-6; no definite D call. CDR3 size: 14 residues. Germline lookup yields CDR1 LNHDA and CDR2 SQIVND (reference sequence). V was clipped by 1 base and J by 0 bases, with 1 base between them.

The rearrangement uses TRBV28 and TRBJ2-2; D possibly corresponds to TRBD2 (6 bases). There are 13 residues in the CDR3. Per the germline V gene, CDR1 is MDHEN and CDR2 is SYDVKM. V dropped 9 bases and J dropped 7 bases, with 15 bases sitting between them. The CDR3 DNA follows: TGTGCCAGTTTACGCGGAGGGATCGGGGAGCTGTTTTTT. Protein product: CASLRGGIGELFF.

This chain links TRBV19 with TRBJ2-3, with D possibly TRBD2 on 5 matching bases. The CDR3 is 15 residues long. Trimming left V 5 bases short and J 2 bases short, with 14 bases between. The germline V gene has CDR1 LNHDA and CDR2 SQIVND (reference sequence). The CDR3: CASSFQRSDTDTQYF. CDR3 in DNA: TGTGCCAGTAGTTTTCAGCGGAGCGACACAGATACGCAGTATTTT.

The genes are TRBV28 and TRBJ2-4; 9 bases align to TRBD1. Germline V gives CDR1 MDHEN, CDR2 SYDVKM. V lost 8 bases and J lost 2; bases outside the gene matches: 10. The CDR3 sequence is 16 residues long. The CDR3 reads CASDSTGGVPKNIQYF. In DNA form, the CDR3 reads TGTGCCAGCGATTCCACAGGGGGCGTCCCCAAAAACATTCAGTACTTC.

The chain employs TRBV4-2 and TRBJ1-3; the D is unclear. CDR1 LGHNA and CDR2 YNFKEQ come from the germline V gene. Trimming cost V 6 bases and J 0 bases, with 12 bases left between them. CDR3 size: 15 residues. CDR3 residues: CASSQQGYSGNTIYF. The CDR3 DNA is TGTGCCAGCAGTCAACAAGGGTACTCTGGAAACACCATATATTTT.

This sequence joins TRBV19 and TRBJ1-2; no clear D. V shed 4 bases and J shed 1 base, with 10 bases lying between them. Looked up from germline, CDR1 is LNHDA and CDR2 is SQIVND (reference sequence). This CDR3 has 14 amino acids. CDR3 protein: CASSTQFGNYGYTF. Here the CDR3 DNA reads TGTGCCAGTAGTACGCAGTTCGGTAACTATGGCTACACCTTC.

V and J are TRBV19 and TRBJ2-2, with unresolved D. The CDR3 spans 17 residues. Trimming cost V 3 bases and J 4 bases, with 18 bases left between them. Germline V gene data show CDR1 as LNHDA and CDR2 as SQIVND (reference sequence). The CDR3 here is CASSIGIGGRSTGELFF. In DNA, the CDR3 is TGTGCCAGTAGTATCGGAATAGGCGGCCGAAGCACCGGGGAGCTGTTTTTT. The full variable domain, its missing parts supplied by reference TRBV19 and TRBJ2-2, is DGGITQSPKYLFRKEGQNVTLSCEQNLNHDAMYWYRQDPGQGLRLIYYSQIVNDFQKGDIAEGYSVSREKKESFPLTVTSAQKNPTAFYLCASSIGIGGRSTGELFFGEGSRLTVL.

CDR3 residues: CAISDLGRSGVIYEQFF. CDR3 nucleotide sequence: TGTGCCATCAGTGATCTAGGACGGAGCGGCGTCATCTATGAGCAGTTCTTC. This chain connects TRBV10-3 to TRBJ2-1; perhaps TRBD2 as D (5 bases). Germline lookup yields CDR1 ENHRY and CDR2 SYGVKD. V was shortened by 3 bases and J by 8 bases, with 23 bases between the two germline ends. This CDR3 has 17 residues.

For this clone: Other DNA sequences of this sample code for an identical CDR3. The rearrangement links TRBV27 to TRBJ2-5, with D unresolved. CDR3 length: 11 residues. Deletions cut 2 bases from V and 5 bases from J, with 3 bases between. Per the germline V gene, CDR1 is MNHEY and CDR2 is SMNVEV (reference sequence). The CDR3 coding sequence is TGTGCCAGCAGTTTAGGCGAGACCCAGTACTTC. It codes for CASSLGETQYF.

This sequence joins TRBV6-1 and TRBJ1-2; D perhaps matches TRBD1 (6 bases). Germline CDR1 and CDR2: MNHNS and SASEGT. V gave up 5 bases and J gave up 6 bases, with 16 bases separating them. The CDR3 spans 14 residues. CDR3 DNA sequence: TGTGCCAGCAGTAAAAACATCCAGGGGCATGGCTACACCTTC. Translation gives CASSKNIQGHGYTF.

The rearrangement uses TRBV6-1 and TRBJ1-3; D gene ambiguous. V lost 5 bases, J lost 0 bases, and 11 bases lay in between. CDR3 length: 15 residues. Germline V gene sequence: CDR1 MNHNS, CDR2 SASEGT. CDR3 region: CASSPAWDSGNTIYF. CDR3 nucleotides: TGTGCCAGCAGTCCAGCCTGGGACTCTGGAAACACCATATATTTT.

V is TRBV7-9 and J is TRBJ2-5; D not resolved. V was trimmed by 5 bases and J by 4 bases, leaving 5 bases between them. CDR1 and CDR2 (germline): SEHNR, FQNEAQ (reference sequence). The CDR3 is 11 residues long. In DNA, the CDR3 is TGTGCCAGCAGCCCTAGAGAGACCCAGTACTTC. Translating it yields CASSPRETQYF. Combining the CDR3 with reference TRBV7-9 and TRBJ2-5 gives the whole variable domain DTGVSQNPRHKITKRGQNVTFRCDPISEHNRLYWYRQTLGQGPEFLTYFQNEAQLEKSRLLSDRFSAERPKGSFSTLEIQRTEQGDSAMYLCASSPRETQYFGPGTRLLVL.

This chain connects TRBV5-5 to TRBJ1-3, with D perhaps TRBD1 (5 bases). The CDR3 sequence is 18 residues long. Trimming stripped 0 bases from V and 4 bases from J, with 20 bases between. Germline V gene data show CDR1 as SGHKS and CDR2 as YYEKEE (reference sequence). CDR3 sequence (DNA): TGTGCCAGCAGCTTGGCCCTGGGTGGGGCAGGGCTCGGAAACACCATATATTTT. It encodes CASSLALGGAGLGNTIYF.

The chain joins TRBV9 to TRBJ2-3; no definite D call. V was shortened by 0 bases and J by 6 bases, with 5 bases between the two germline ends. This CDR3 region has 12 residues. The germline V gene encodes CDR1 SGDLS and CDR2 YYNGEE. This chain's CDR3 is CASSVDSDTQYF. The CDR3 DNA reads as TGTGCCAGCAGCGTAGATTCGGATACGCAGTATTTT.

This clone was recorded once. The rearrangement joins TRBV30 to TRBJ1-3; D not certain. CDR3 length equals 14 residues. Trimming pared 2 bases from V and 4 bases from J, leaving 12 bases between. Germline V lookup: CDR1 GTSNPN, CDR2 SVGIG (reference sequence). Here the CDR3 reads CAWSTRTRGNTIYF. In DNA, the CDR3 is TGTGCCTGGAGTACGAGGACCCGGGGAAACACCATATATTTT.

The chain combines TRBV7-3 with TRBJ2-7; 10 bases align to TRBD2. This CDR3 is built from 15 residues. Germline loops: CDR1 SGHTA, CDR2 FQGTGA. With V trimmed by 4 bases and J by 4 bases, 7 bases remained unmatched. Here the CDR3 DNA reads TGTGCCAGCAGCTCCGGGACTAGCGTATGGTACGAGCAGTACTTC. Amino acid sequence: CASSSGTSVWYEQYF.